These 22 T cell receptor beta chains share one sample of origin, sequenced in a study of T-cell memory formation after mild COVID-19. MiXCR was run by TCRdb on the 5' RACE reads, yielding one entry per CDR3 protein. The profile covers about 140,000 distinct CDR3 sequences, with under 7% appearing a single time and about 1.9% taken by the ten largest. Input material: PBMCs or a T cell subset sorted from them (not recorded which). The source is an adult woman who had mild COVID-19 (a few samples of this study predate the infection). Cell type and time point are not known.

There are many counts of this clonotype. The chain links TRBV29-1 to TRBJ1-2, with D perhaps matching TRBD1 (5 bases). The V end lost 4 bases, the J end lost 4 bases, and 16 bases lay between the germline ends. The CDR3 has 14 amino acids. Germline V gene lookup returns CDR1 SQVTM and CDR2 ANQGSEA. CDR3 in DNA: TGCAGCGTTGTTTGGCCGCAGGGCAGCTATGGCTACACCTTC. Residues: CSVVWPQGSYGYTF.

This clonotype appeared a few times. This rearrangement joins TRBV12-3 or TRBV12-4 to TRBJ2-7; 11 nucleotides line up with TRBD2. The CDR3 is made up of 15 amino acids. With V trimmed by 6 bases and J by 3 bases, 7 bases remained unmatched. CDR3 coding DNA: TGTGCCAGCAGCCCCCAGACTAGCGGGGTCTACGAGCAGTACTTC. Its protein is CASSPQTSGVYEQYF.

The chain employs TRBV7-6 and TRBJ2-5; 7 bases align to TRBD2. V dropped 1 base and J dropped 7; count of bases not matched to a gene: 6. Germline CDR1 reads SGHVS; CDR2 reads FNYEAQ. This CDR3 comprises 14 residues. For the CDR3, the DNA is TGTGCCAGCAGCTTAGGGGGGGGTACCTGGACCCAGTACTTC. It codes for CASSLGGGTWTQYF.

This clonotype was counted ten times or more. V usage is TRBV5-1 and J usage is TRBJ1-3; 9 bases map to TRBD1. The CDR3 is 16 amino acids. Germline V CDR1 and CDR2: SGHRS, YFSETQ. V lost 4 bases, J lost 3 bases, and 8 bases stayed unmatched. The CDR3 region is CASSPTGTGYGNTIYF. DNA of the CDR3: TGCGCCAGCAGCCCGACCGGGACAGGGTATGGAAACACCATATATTTT.

This clonotype turned up a few times. The chain uses TRBV6-6 and TRBJ1-2, with 7 bases fitting TRBD1. Germline CDR1 and CDR2: MNHNY and SVGAGI (reference sequence). V trimming: 5 bases; J trimming: 3 bases; junction bases outside the gene matches: 6. The CDR3 has 14 residues. The CDR3 protein is CASSQTGWDYGYTF. The DNA for the CDR3 is TGTGCCAGCAGTCAGACAGGGTGGGACTATGGCTACACCTTC.

This clonotype has just a few counts. The chain joins TRBV12-3 or TRBV12-4 to TRBJ2-1; a weak D match, TRBD2 (7 bases). The V end lost 5 bases, the J end lost 13 bases, and 21 bases lay between the germline ends. This CDR3 region has 14 residues. This CDR3 reads CASSAPRGREHQFF. The CDR3 bases are TGTGCCAGCAGTGCCCCGCGGGGGCGGGAGCACCAGTTCTTC.

This clonotype was seen a handful of times. The V gene is TRBV12-3 or TRBV12-4, the J gene TRBJ1-1; possibly TRBD1 for D (5 bases). The CDR3 is 14 residues long. The ends were cut back, 2 bases at V and 8 bases at J, with 15 bases in the middle. CDR3 protein: CASSLPYGGYEAFF. The CDR3 nucleotides read TGTGCCAGCAGTTTACCATATGGGGGATACGAAGCTTTCTTT.

The chain has TRBV11-3 and TRBJ2-1, with TRBD1 as a possible D gene (6 bases). The CDR3 has 17 amino acids. Trimming removed 7 bases from V and 10 bases from J, with 29 bases in between. Per germline, CDR1 SGHNT and CDR2 YENEEA. CDR3 amino acids: CASTNRGGGGPEEEQFF. Here the CDR3 DNA reads TGTGCCAGCACCAACCGGGGTGGGGGCGGACCGGAGGAGGAGCAGTTCTTC.

This clonotype has more than one count but fewer than ten. The chain employs TRBV7-8 and TRBJ2-1; D call uncertain. Germline-derived CDR1 and CDR2 are SGHVS and FQNEAQ. V lost 2 bases to trimming and J lost 4 bases, with 9 bases between them. The length of the CDR3 is 14 residues. The CDR3 coding sequence is TGTGCCAGCAGCTTATCACAGATATACAATGAGCAGTTCTTC. Translated, it gives CASSLSQIYNEQFF.

V usage is TRBV20-1 and J usage is TRBJ1-2; D is unresolved. The germline V gene has CDR1 DFQATT and CDR2 SNEGSKA (reference sequence). CDR3 length equals 16 residues. The CDR3 here is CSPSGRTSGYNYGYTF. In DNA, the CDR3 is TGCAGCCCCTCCGGGAGAACATCGGGCTATAACTATGGCTACACCTTC.

This clonotype was counted at least ten times. This chain connects TRBV5-1 to TRBJ2-7, with TRBD2 identical over 8 bases. The CDR3 extends over 14 amino acids. Trimming cost V 4 bases and J 5 bases; bases outside gene matches: 8. CDR1 is SGHRS and CDR2 is YFSETQ in the germline V gene. CDR3 nucleotide sequence: TGCGCCAGCAGCGGATCGGGACTAGTCAACGAGCAGTACTTC. Its protein product is CASSGSGLVNEQYF.

The sample holds a few counts of this clonotype. In DNA, the CDR3 is TGTGCCAGCGGTCCCCAGGCGGGATCTTACACAGATACGCAGTATTTT. Amino acid sequence: CASGPQAGSYTDTQYF. The rearrangement uses TRBV7-9 and TRBJ2-3; D is possibly TRBD2 (6 bases). Germline V gene lookup returns CDR1 SEHNR and CDR2 FQNEAQ (reference sequence). V lost 8 bases to trimming and J lost 2 bases, with 20 bases between them. This CDR3 has 16 amino acids.

CDR3 nucleotides: TGCGCCAGCAGCCAAGATCTTGGACAGAGTCATTCCTCAGGGGCCAACGTCCTGACTTTC. This encodes CASSQDLGQSHSSGANVLTF. The chain carries TRBV4-1 and TRBJ2-6, with a tentative D call TRBD1 (6 bases). V was shortened by 0 bases and J by 4 bases, with 22 bases between the two germline ends. CDR1 is MGHRA, CDR2 YSYEKL, per germline. This CDR3 has 20 amino acids.

This chain uses TRBV30 with TRBJ2-3; 8 bases match TRBD2. Trimming cost V 0 bases and J 4 bases; bases outside gene matches: 6. The CDR3 sequence is 15 residues long. Germline loops: CDR1 GTSNPN, CDR2 SVGIG (reference sequence). The CDR3 loop is CAWSVRGGLADTQYF. CDR3 DNA: TGTGCCTGGAGTGTACGGGGGGGGTTGGCAGATACGCAGTATTTT. The full variable domain, in which reference TRBV30 and TRBJ2-3 provide the parts outside the CDR3, is SQTIHQWPATLVQPVGSPLSLECTVEGTSNPNLYWYRQAAGRGLQLLFYSVGIGQISSEVPQNLSASRPQDRQFILSSKKLLLSDSGFYLCAWSVRGGLADTQYFGPGTRLTVL.

This clonotype was detected ten times or more. The gene calls are TRBV7-8 and TRBJ2-2; no definite D call. This CDR3 comprises 14 residues. V dropped 6 bases and J dropped 3 bases, with 11 bases sitting between them. Germline V gives CDR1 SGHVS, CDR2 FQNEAQ. CDR3 DNA sequence: TGTGCCAGCAGTCCAGACTGGTACACCGGGGAGCTGTTTTTT. Translated, it gives CASSPDWYTGELFF.

This clonotype was seen repeatedly, ten times or more. The chain joins TRBV5-1 to TRBJ2-2, with D perhaps TRBD1 (5 bases). This CDR3 contains 18 residues. V dropped 1 base and J dropped 6 bases, with 22 bases sitting between them. In germline, CDR1 is SGHRS, CDR2 YFSETQ. The CDR3 is CASSLLNVETVRAGELFF. The DNA of the CDR3 is TGCGCCAGCAGCTTGCTGAATGTGGAGACAGTTCGTGCCGGGGAGCTGTTTTTT.

This clonotype was counted many times. The chain recombines TRBV5-1 with TRBJ1-2, with unresolved D. V lost 3 bases, J lost 2 bases, and 8 bases lay in between. This CDR3 region has 13 residues. Germline-derived CDR1 and CDR2 are SGHRS and YFSETQ. The CDR3: CASSSSANYGYTF. The CDR3, as DNA: TGCGCCAGCAGCTCCTCAGCGAACTATGGCTACACCTTC.

This clonotype was seen a few times. The V gene is TRBV24-1, the J gene TRBJ2-1, with TRBD1 identical over 8 bases. CDR1 is KGHDR and CDR2 is SFDVKD in the germline V gene. The CDR3 has 16 residues. The trim removed 4 bases at V and 8 bases at J, leaving 12 bases unmatched. This chain's CDR3 is CATSDPVGQGRHEQFF. Written as DNA, the CDR3 is TGTGCCACCAGTGACCCCGTCGGACAGGGAAGGCATGAGCAGTTCTTC.

This clonotype was seen ten or more times. This rearrangement joins TRBV9 to TRBJ1-1, with D possibly being TRBD1 (6 bases). V was cut by 2 bases and J by 7 bases, with 15 bases left in between. This CDR3 contains 14 residues. The germline V gene has CDR1 SGDLS and CDR2 YYNGEE. As DNA, the CDR3 is TGTGCCAGCAGCGTTTCCAGGGGTGTTGGTGAAGCTTTCTTT. It is translated as CASSVSRGVGEAFF.

This clonotype was counted at least ten times. This chain links TRBV6-5 with TRBJ2-7, with TRBD2 matching 7 bases. The germline V gene encodes CDR1 MNHEY and CDR2 SVGAGI. The V gene end was trimmed by 0 bases and the J gene end by 2 bases; junction bases not matched to a gene: 4. This CDR3 has 15 amino acids. The chain's CDR3 is CASSYSGGSPYEQYF. CDR3 DNA sequence: TGTGCCAGCAGTTACTCCGGCGGGAGCCCCTACGAGCAGTACTTC.

This clonotype was seen many times. The chain has TRBV5-1 and TRBJ2-4; D remains ambiguous. The CDR3 is 13 residues long. The V gene lost 3 bases and the J gene lost 5 bases, with 9 bases spanning the gap. The germline gives CDR1 SGHRS, CDR2 YFSETQ. CDR3 sequence (DNA): TGCGCCAGCAGCTCCGGGCCCCAAAACATTCAGTACTTC. This codes for CASSSGPQNIQYF.

This clonotype was seen only a few times. The chain joins TRBV5-1 to TRBJ2-5; no definite D call. The CDR3 has 16 residues. Germline values: CDR1 SGHRS, CDR2 YFSETQ. Trimming left V 0 bases short and J 2 bases short, with 14 bases between. Written as DNA, the CDR3 is TGCGCCAGCAGCTTGGATGGTAGAGTTCTACAAGAGACCCAGTACTTC. This gives the protein CASSLDGRVLQETQYF.